These 14 T cell receptor beta chains were all obtained from the same sample, sequenced in a study of regulatory T cells in long-lasting Graves disease. Sequencing libraries for TCR beta were prepared with iRepertoire HTBI primers and Arm-PCR of CDR3 regions. TCRdb recomputed calls from the multiplex PCR reads with MiXCR, one row per CDR3 protein. The sample lists a few hundred thousand distinct CDR3 sequences; roughly a fifth were seen once. Time point described: persistent/refractory GD, antithyroid drugs over 5 years with positive TRAb. From RNA extracted from PBMCs, the TCR library was made. This specimen was peripheral blood mononuclear cells (PBMCs), taken when the disease was refractory, from a patient treated with antithyroid drugs. The receptors stem from a female donor with Graves disease.

The J gene is TRBJ2-1, the V gene TRBV12-3 or TRBV12-4, with 9 bases lining up with TRBD2. The V and J ends lost 3 bases and 6 bases, in that order; junction bases with no gene match: 3. This CDR3 contains 14 residues. As DNA, the CDR3 is TGTGCCAGCAGTTTTGCGGGAGGGTTCAATGAGCAGTTCTTC. Protein sequence: CASSFAGGFNEQFF.

This clonotype has at least ten counts. The rearrangement joins TRBV11-2 to TRBJ2-7; TRBD1 agrees at 10 bases. V was clipped by 6 bases and J by 5 bases; unmatched bases: 10. This CDR3 is built from 15 residues. Germline values: CDR1 SGHAT, CDR2 FQNNGV. The CDR3 sequence is CASRNKLGQGNEQYF. CDR3 in DNA: TGTGCCAGCAGGAACAAACTGGGACAGGGGAACGAGCAGTACTTC.

This sequence joins TRBV29-1 and TRBJ2-3, with 11 bases fitting TRBD1. Per the germline V gene, CDR1 is SQVTM and CDR2 is ANQGSEA. This CDR3 has 15 residues. After removal of 4 bases from V and 4 bases from J, the junction contained 7 bases not matched to a gene. The chain's CDR3 is CSVVDRGQSPDTQYF. CDR3 DNA: TGCAGCGTTGTGGACAGGGGGCAAAGCCCAGATACGCAGTATTTT.

The chain joins TRBV10-3 to TRBJ1-1; D is possibly TRBD1 (5 bases). CDR3 length equals 14 residues. The germline V and J ends were trimmed by 6 bases and 0 bases, with 11 bases remaining between them. The germline V gene has CDR1 ENHRY and CDR2 SYGVKD. CDR3 sequence reads: CAIRGESMNTEAFF. The CDR3, as DNA: TGTGCCATCAGGGGGGAGAGCATGAACACTGAAGCTTTCTTT.

This chain uses TRBV25-1 with TRBJ2-7, with D perhaps matching TRBD2 (7 bases). CDR1 MGHDK and CDR2 SYGVNS come from the germline V gene. This CDR3 comprises 14 residues. Trimming cost V 10 bases and J 6 bases, with 22 bases left between them. This chain's CDR3 is CATSEGGLGGEQYF. The DNA of the CDR3 is TGTGCCACCTCTGAGGGGGGGCTCGGGGGCGAGCAGTACTTC.

The rearrangement links TRBV12-3 or TRBV12-4 to TRBJ1-3, with TRBD1 matching 9 bases. The junction had 8 bases not matched to a gene; V was cut back by 3 bases and J by 11 bases. The CDR3 extends over 14 amino acids. The CDR3 loop is CASSFGTGISAIYF. CDR3 bases: TGTGCCAGCAGTTTCGGGACAGGGATATCCGCCATATATTTT.

Here the CDR3 DNA reads TGCGCCAGCAGCTTGAGGGCGGGAGAGCCCGATACGCAGTATTTT. Protein sequence: CASSLRAGEPDTQYF. The rearrangement uses TRBV5-1 and TRBJ2-3; 7 bases are a match to TRBD2. Trimming took 1 base from V and 6 from J; bases not matched to a gene: 8. The CDR3 has 15 residues. From germline, CDR1 is SGHRS and CDR2 YFSETQ.

This clonotype was picked up many times. The chain uses TRBV15 and TRBJ1-2; D uncertain. Trimming cost V 0 bases and J 6 bases, with 8 bases left between them. Germline V gene lookup returns CDR1 LNHNV and CDR2 YYDKDF (reference sequence). This CDR3 spans 13 amino acids. The CDR3 nucleotides are TGTGCCACCAGCAGAGATTGGCGGAATGGCTACACCTTC. Its protein is CATSRDWRNGYTF.

This clonotype showed up just a few times. The CDR3 reads CASSSSGFRSPLHF. CDR3 in DNA: TGTGCCAGCAGCTCGTCAGGGTTTCGCTCACCCCTCCACTTT. V and J are TRBV5-6 and TRBJ1-6; D is possibly TRBD1 (5 bases). The germline gives CDR1 SGHDT, CDR2 YYEEEE. The CDR3 consists of 14 residues. V was clipped by 3 bases and J by 10 bases, with 14 bases between them.

The chain employs TRBV7-8 and TRBJ1-2; the D gene is possibly TRBD1 (5 bases). Trimming took 2 bases from V and 6 from J, leaving 13 bases between them. The V gene's germline CDR1 is SGHVS and CDR2 FQNEAQ. This CDR3 spans 14 amino acids. The CDR3 DNA reads TGTGCCAGCAGCTTAAGGGACGGGAAGAATGGCTACACCTTC. This translates into CASSLRDGKNGYTF.

This clonotype was detected many times. J is TRBJ1-5 and V is TRBV7-8; 9 bases match TRBD1. V lost 1 base, J lost 7 bases, and 8 bases stayed unmatched. CDR1 is SGHVS and CDR2 is FQNEAQ in the germline V gene. CDR3 length: 16 amino acids. CDR3 in amino acids: CASSLGNRGLWQPQHF. CDR3 coding DNA: TGTGCCAGCAGCTTAGGGAACAGGGGGCTTTGGCAGCCCCAGCATTTT.

This clonotype appeared many times. This sequence joins TRBV19 and TRBJ1-2; D uncertain. This CDR3 is built from 16 residues. V dropped 3 bases and J dropped 2 bases, with 16 bases sitting between them. The germline gives CDR1 LNHDA, CDR2 SQIVND (reference sequence). In DNA, the CDR3 is TGTGCCAGTAGTATCTTTAATGGAGTTCCGAACTATGGCTACACCTTC. This translates into CASSIFNGVPNYGYTF.

This clonotype was picked up a small number of times. This chain links TRBV6-1 with TRBJ2-3, with D perhaps matching TRBD1 or TRBD2 (5 bases each). CDR1 and CDR2 from the germline V gene are MNHNS and SASEGT. Trimming left V 7 bases short and J 0 bases short, with 14 bases between. This CDR3 has 15 residues. The CDR3 region has the DNA TGTGCCAGCACCCAATGGGGCGGGAGCACAGATACGCAGTATTTT. This sequence encodes CASTQWGGSTDTQYF.

The V call is TRBV12-5, the J call TRBJ1-1, with unresolved D. V was shortened by 3 bases and J by 1 base, with 9 bases between the two germline ends. The germline gives CDR1 LGHNT, CDR2 FRNRAP. The CDR3 covers 14 residues. This CDR3 reads CASGLGHTNTEAFF. The CDR3 region has the DNA TGTGCTAGTGGTTTAGGTCATACGAACACTGAAGCTTTCTTT. Full variable domain (outside the CDR3, taken from reference TRBV12-5 and TRBJ1-1): DARVTQTPRHKVTEMGQEVTMRCQPILGHNTVFWYRQTMMQGLELLAYFRNRAPLDDSGMPKDRFSAEMPDATLATLKIQPSEPRDSAVYFCASGLGHTNTEAFFGQGTRLTVV.